This T cell receptor beta chain was identified in a study of OX40 agonist ivuxolimab in advanced cancers. Study summary: Mean age approximately 55 years, range roughly 23 to 79; about 81% male.

Whole-study results and caveats: The study found among the lowest clonal expansion in partial responders at 0.1-3.0 mg/kg. On average, CD8+ T cells showed a greater number of expanded clones than CD4+.

Worth noting for this clone: What it recognizes is unknown.

CDR3 size: 16 residues. Germline CDR1 MDHEN, CDR2 SYDVKM. Trimming removed 5 bases from V and 1 base from J; junction bases left unmatched: 7. This table comes from immunoSEQ multiplex PCR, and its TCRdb copy is limited to in-frame clones, with some not included. Of around 76,000 clones in the sample, roughly 86% are singletons; the top ten hold approximately 8%. Sequenced here: CD4+ or CD8+ T cells sorted from blood, sampled in a trial of the OX40 agonist ivuxolimab. The receptor was isolated from an adult with an advanced solid tumor such as melanoma, head and neck, liver or kidney cancer. The gene calls are TRBV28 and TRBJ2-5; 10 nucleotides agree with TRBD1. CDR3: CASSPRQGAGQETQYF. For the CDR3, the DNA is TGTGCCAGCAGTCCCCGACAGGGGGCGGGCCAAGAGACCCAGTACTTC. The full variable domain, its missing parts supplied by reference TRBV28 and TRBJ2-5, is DVKVTQSSRYLVKRTGEKVFLECVQDMDHENMFWYRQDPGLGLRLIYFSYDVKMKEKGDIPEGYSVSREKKERFSLILESASTNQTSMYLCASSPRQGAGQETQYFGPGTRLLVL.